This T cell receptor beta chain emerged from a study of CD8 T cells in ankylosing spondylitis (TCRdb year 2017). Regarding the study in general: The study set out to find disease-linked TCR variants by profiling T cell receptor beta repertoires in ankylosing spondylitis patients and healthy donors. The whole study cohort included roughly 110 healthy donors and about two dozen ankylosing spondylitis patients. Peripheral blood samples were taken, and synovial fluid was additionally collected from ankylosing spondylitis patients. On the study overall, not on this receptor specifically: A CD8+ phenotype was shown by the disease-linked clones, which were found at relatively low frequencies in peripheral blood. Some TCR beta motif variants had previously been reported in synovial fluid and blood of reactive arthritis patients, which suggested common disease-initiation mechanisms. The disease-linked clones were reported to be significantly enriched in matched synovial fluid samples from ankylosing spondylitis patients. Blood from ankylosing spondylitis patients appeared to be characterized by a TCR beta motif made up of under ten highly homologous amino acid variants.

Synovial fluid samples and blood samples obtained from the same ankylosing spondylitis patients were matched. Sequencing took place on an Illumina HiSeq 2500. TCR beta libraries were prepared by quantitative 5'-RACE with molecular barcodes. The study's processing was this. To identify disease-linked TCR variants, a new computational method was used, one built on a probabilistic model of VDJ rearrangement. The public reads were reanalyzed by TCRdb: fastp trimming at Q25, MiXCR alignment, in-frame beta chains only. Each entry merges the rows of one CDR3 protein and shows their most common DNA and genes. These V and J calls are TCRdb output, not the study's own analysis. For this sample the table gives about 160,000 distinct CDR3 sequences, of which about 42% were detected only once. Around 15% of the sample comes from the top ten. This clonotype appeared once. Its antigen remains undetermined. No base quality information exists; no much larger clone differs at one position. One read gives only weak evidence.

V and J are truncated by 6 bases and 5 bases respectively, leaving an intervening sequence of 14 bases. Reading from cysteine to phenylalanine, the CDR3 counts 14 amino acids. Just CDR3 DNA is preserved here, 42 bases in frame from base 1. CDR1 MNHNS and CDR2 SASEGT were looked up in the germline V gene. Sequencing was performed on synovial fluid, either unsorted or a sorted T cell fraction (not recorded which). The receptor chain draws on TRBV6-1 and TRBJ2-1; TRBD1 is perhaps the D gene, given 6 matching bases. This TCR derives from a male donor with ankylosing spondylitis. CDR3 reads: CASRPDSTNNEQFF. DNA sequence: TGTGCCAGCAGACCGGACAGTACGAACAATGAGCAGTTCTTC.